Below are 26 T cell receptor beta chains sequenced from a single sample in a study of cytomegalovirus exposure and HLA in healthy donors. In the PCR, 60 Vbeta and 13 Jbeta primers were used. Assay used: immunoSEQ multiplex PCR; TCRdb lists only in-frame clones, some missing. Among roughly 61,000 clones listed, approximately 80% were seen once. Input material: PBMCs. Receptors originate from a male donor in good health and CMV-seronegative.

This chain uses TRBV6-6 with TRBJ2-5; D is unclear. The V end was cut by 2 bases, the J end by 2 bases, with 6 bases between. From germline, CDR1 is MNHNY and CDR2 SVGAGI (reference sequence). The CDR3 has 13 residues. The CDR3 DNA follows: TGTGCCAGCAGTTACCCCAGACAAGAGACCCAGTACTTC. Its translation is CASSYPRQETQYF.

The chain joins TRBV7-2 to TRBJ1-6, with D uncertain. Between the trimmed V and J ends, which lost 5 bases and 10 bases, there was a span of 9 bases. The CDR3 extends over 12 amino acids. In germline, CDR1 is SGHTA, CDR2 FQGNSA. For the CDR3, the DNA is TGTGCCAGCAGCCCACATTGGTCACCCCTCCACTTT. This gives the protein CASSPHWSPLHF.

The rearrangement links TRBV6-5 to TRBJ2-5; TRBD2 might be the D (5 bases). V dropped 5 bases and J dropped 1 base, with 8 bases sitting between them. Germline loops: CDR1 MNHEY, CDR2 SVGAGI. The CDR3 has 13 amino acids. The CDR3 protein is CASSRGFQETQYF. CDR3 DNA: TGTGCCAGCAGTCGAGGGTTCCAAGAGACCCAGTACTTC.

This rearrangement joins TRBV18 to TRBJ2-7, with 9 positions matching TRBD1. Looked up from germline, CDR1 is KGHSH and CDR2 is LQKENI. J gave up 3 bases and V 3 bases, and 6 bases lay outside the gene matches. CDR3 length: 15 amino acids. Here the CDR3 reads CASSPSGTGNYEQYF. The CDR3 region has the DNA TGTGCCAGCTCACCTTCGGGGACAGGGAACTACGAGCAGTACTTC.

The chain combines TRBV5-8 with TRBJ2-6, with D possibly being TRBD1 (6 bases). This CDR3 is 13 amino acids long. Germline values: CDR1 SGHTS, CDR2 YDEGEE. The V gene lost 0 bases and the J gene lost 13 bases, with 11 bases spanning the gap. Written as DNA, the CDR3 is TGTGCCAGCAGCTTGGAGGGACACGGGGTCCTGACTTTC. Translation gives CASSLEGHGVLTF.

This rearrangement joins TRBV5-1 to TRBJ2-5; a weak D match, TRBD2 (6 bases). V was trimmed by 3 bases and J by 3 bases, leaving 21 bases between them. Germline values: CDR1 SGHRS, CDR2 YFSETQ. This CDR3 contains 17 residues. Written as DNA, the CDR3 is TGCGCCAGCAGCTCCCCGAAGATGTCAGGGAGGAAAGAGACCCAGTACTTC. Encoded protein: CASSSPKMSGRKETQYF.

The J gene is TRBJ1-6, the V gene TRBV27; TRBD1 agrees at 9 bases. The CDR3 runs 14 residues. CDR1 MNHEY and CDR2 SMNVEV come from the germline V gene (reference sequence). The V segment lost 5 bases and the J segment 9 bases; nucleotides outside the gene matches: 5. The CDR3 bases are TGTGCCAGCAGTCCTGACAGGGGGAGTTCACCCCTCCACTTT. It codes for CASSPDRGSSPLHF.

The V call is TRBV18, the J call TRBJ2-3; D is undetermined. Trimming pared 3 bases from V and 8 bases from J, leaving 15 bases between. The V gene's germline CDR1 is KGHSH and CDR2 LQKENI. The CDR3 runs 14 residues. The CDR3 loop is CASSPLGRQGTQYF. The CDR3 DNA sequence: TGTGCCAGCTCACCGCTGGGCAGGCAAGGTACGCAGTATTTT. Looking up the rest from reference TRBV18 and TRBJ2-3 gives the full variable domain: NAGVMQNPRHLVRRRGQEARLRCSPMKGHSHVYWYRQLPEEGLKFMVYLQKENIIDESGMPKERFSAEFPKEGPSILRIQQVVRGDSAAYFCASSPLGRQGTQYFGPGTRLTVL.

On this clone: Other DNA sequences in the same sample also yield this CDR3. The chain couples TRBV9 to TRBJ1-2; 8 bases align to TRBD1. The V and J ends lost 0 bases and 8 bases, in that order; junction bases with no gene match: 6. Germline loops: CDR1 SGDLS, CDR2 YYNGEE. The CDR3 length is 14 residues. For the CDR3, the DNA is TGTGCCAGCAGCGTAGACCAGGGGGCGGGAGGCTACACCTTC. Translation gives CASSVDQGAGGYTF.

The rearrangement uses TRBV9 and TRBJ2-7, with D maybe TRBD1 (6 bases). Germline CDR1 reads SGDLS; CDR2 reads YYNGEE. V gave up 4 bases and J gave up 6 bases, with 17 bases separating them. The length of the CDR3 is 14 residues. CDR3 bases: TGTGCCAGCAGCCTACAGGGTGTTCCTTCCGAGCAGTACTTC. Translating it yields CASSLQGVPSEQYF.

The J gene is TRBJ2-5, the V gene TRBV15; no firm D call. The DNA matches TRBJ2-7 better at its end, which makes the J call doubtful. The CDR3 totals 15 residues. In germline, CDR1 is LNHNV, CDR2 YYDKDF (reference sequence). CDR3 residues: CATSREQFSSYEQYF. The CDR3 DNA reads as TGTGCCACCAGCAGAGAGCAATTTAGCTCCTACGAGCAGTACTTC.

This clone was seen a handful of times. The chain links TRBV5-6 to TRBJ1-3, with 10 nucleotides matching TRBD1. Germline V gene data show CDR1 as SGHDT and CDR2 as YYEEEE. Trimming at V came to 4 bases and at J to 2 bases, leaving 0 bases not matched to a gene. This CDR3 contains 14 residues. As DNA, the CDR3 is TGTGCCAGCAGCGGGACAGGGGCTGGAAACACCATATATTTT. Protein sequence: CASSGTGAGNTIYF.

V is TRBV5-4 and J is TRBJ2-7; TRBD1 might be the D (6 bases). Germline V gene lookup returns CDR1 SGHNT and CDR2 YYREEE (reference sequence). This CDR3 spans 14 amino acids. Deletions cut 1 base from V and 1 base from J, with 9 bases between. DNA for the CDR3: TGTGCCAGCAGCTTGCGTCAGGGGTCCTACGAGCAGTACTTC. It yields the protein CASSLRQGSYEQYF.

The chain is built from TRBV5-6 and TRBJ2-2, with D possibly being TRBD1 (8 bases). V was shortened by 1 base and J by 3 bases, with 16 bases between the two germline ends. There are 17 residues in the CDR3. The germline V gene encodes CDR1 SGHDT and CDR2 YYEEEE. The CDR3 DNA follows: TGTGCCAGCAGCTTGCCCTCGGGGGGACAGGACACCGGGGAGCTGTTTTTT. Amino acids: CASSLPSGGQDTGELFF.

This rearrangement joins TRBV5-1 to TRBJ1-1, with TRBD1 identical over 7 bases. Germline V gives CDR1 SGHRS, CDR2 YFSETQ. J gave up 0 bases and V 6 bases, and 11 bases lay outside the gene matches. The CDR3 length is 16 residues. This chain's CDR3 is CASNLGQRTLNTEAFF. The CDR3 bases are TGCGCCAGCAACCTGGGACAGAGGACTTTGAACACTGAAGCTTTCTTT.

This chain's CDR3 is CASSLAARGNTEAFF. The CDR3 DNA sequence: TGTGCCAGCAGCTTAGCCGCTAGGGGGAACACTGAAGCTTTCTTT. The chain combines TRBV7-2 with TRBJ1-1; D possibly corresponds to TRBD1 (5 bases). From germline, CDR1 is SGHTA and CDR2 FQGNSA. V dropped 0 bases and J dropped 1 base, with 9 bases sitting between them. CDR3 length equals 15 residues.

The rearrangement links TRBV11-3 to TRBJ2-1, with TRBD1 matching 9 bases. Trimming at V came to 4 bases and at J to 1 base, leaving 5 bases not matched to a gene. The CDR3 sequence is 16 residues long. Germline CDR1 is SGHNT and CDR2 is YENEEA. The CDR3 DNA sequence: TGTGCCAGCAGCTCCAAGACAGGGGGGTCCTACAATGAGCAGTTCTTC. This gives the protein CASSSKTGGSYNEQFF.

Comment on this clone: One end of the junction is discordant with germline, which a read error may explain. In the same sample, other DNA sequences code for this CDR3. The rearrangement joins TRBV11-2 to TRBJ1-1; D gene ambiguous. Germline V gives CDR1 SGHAT, CDR2 FQNNGV. The length of the CDR3 is 15 residues. The chain's CDR3 is CASSSGRHLNTEAFF. The DNA of the CDR3 is TGTGCCAGCAGCTCAGGAAGGCACCTGAACACTGAGGCTTTCTTT.

V usage is TRBV29-1 and J usage is TRBJ2-1; D is unresolved. CDR3 length: 11 amino acids. V lost 6 bases, J lost 7 bases, and 10 bases lay in between. CDR1 and CDR2 from the germline V gene are SQVTM and ANQGSEA. The CDR3 bases are TGCAGCGTCGCCGACACTAATGAGCAGTTCTTC. Protein: CSVADTNEQFF.

V usage is TRBV21-1 and J usage is TRBJ2-3; the table's D call, TRBD1, has no DNA check behind it. TRBV21-1 is tagged as a pseudogene. CDR3 size: 20 residues. This chain's CDR3 is CASSKSTKKQTGLRADTQYF. The CDR3 DNA reads TGTGCCAGCAGCAAATCCACAAAAAAACAGACAGGGCTGCGAGCAGATACGCAGTATTTT.

V usage is TRBV27 and J usage is TRBJ1-5; tentatively, D is TRBD1 (5 bases). Germline CDR1 MNHEY, CDR2 SMNVEV (reference sequence). Trimming stripped 2 bases from V and 3 bases from J, with 11 bases between. CDR3 size: 15 residues. The CDR3 sequence: CASSLILGLNQPQHF. In DNA, the CDR3 is TGTGCCAGCAGTTTAATTCTGGGGCTCAATCAGCCCCAGCATTTT.

V gene TRBV6-5 combines with J gene TRBJ1-3, with TRBD1 matching over 9 bases. Trimming removed 7 bases from V and 7 bases from J; junction bases left unmatched: 11. This CDR3 region has 15 residues. Germline V gene sequence: CDR1 MNHEY, CDR2 SVGAGI. The CDR3 spells CASKTPDRGLNTIYF. The CDR3 bases are TGTGCCAGCAAGACGCCGGACAGGGGTTTGAACACCATATATTTT.

The chain carries TRBV2 and TRBJ1-2, with D unclear. Germline assignment: CDR1 SNHLY and CDR2 FYNNEI. Trimming stripped 2 bases from V and 6 bases from J, with 13 bases between. This CDR3 comprises 14 residues. CDR3 nucleotide sequence: TGTGCCAGCAGTGAAACGGGGAATCTCGATGGCTACACCTTC. This codes for CASSETGNLDGYTF.

CDR3: CASSVDSYNEQFF. DNA of the CDR3: TGTGCCAGCAGTGTCGACAGCTACAATGAGCAGTTCTTC. The chain recombines TRBV25-1 with TRBJ2-1, with D possibly TRBD1 on 5 matching bases. Germline lookup yields CDR1 MGHDK and CDR2 SYGVNS. The CDR3 contains 13 residues. The V end was cut by 4 bases, the J end by 3 bases, with 7 bases between. The full variable domain, rest sourced from reference TRBV25-1 and TRBJ2-1, is EADIYQTPRYLVIGTGKKITLECSQTMGHDKMYWYQQDPGMELHLIHYSYGVNSTEKGDLSSESTVSRIRTEHFPLTLESARPSHTSQYLCASSVDSYNEQFFGPGTRLTVL.

CDR3 in DNA: TGCGCCAGCAGCCCAGGGACAGGGCCAGATACGCAGTATTTT. The encoded protein is CASSPGTGPDTQYF. J is TRBJ2-3 and V is TRBV4-3, with 9 bases aligning to TRBD1. Germline V lookup: CDR1 LGHNA, CDR2 YSLEER. The junction had 3 bases not matched to a gene; V was cut back by 4 bases and J by 4 bases. The CDR3 spans 14 residues.

The chain carries TRBV6-1 and TRBJ2-7, with D tentatively TRBD1 (5 bases). The V end was cut by 4 bases, the J end by 1 base, with 11 bases between. This CDR3 spans 14 amino acids. Germline V gene data show CDR1 as MNHNS and CDR2 as SASEGT. The DNA of the CDR3 is TGTGCCAGCAGTGCAGGGATACTATCCTACGAGCAGTACTTC. Translated: CASSAGILSYEQYF.